This T cell receptor (beta chain) was sequenced for a study of regulatory T cells in long-lasting Graves disease (TCRdb year 2021). Study-level background: Antithyroid drugs had been taken for less than 3 months by newly diagnosed Graves' disease patients. The study was conducted in China and was registered as a clinical trial. This study used TCR sequencing and RNA sequencing of peripheral blood to compare persistent Graves' disease patients against newly diagnosed Graves' disease patients. A total of some 35 samples underwent TCR sequencing, from roughly 13 patients with persistent Graves' disease and approximately 20 patients with newly diagnosed Graves' disease.

This clonotype was seen a few times. Its specific antigen is unknown. No base quality values were provided; no much bigger clone lies one nucleotide off. Libraries were prepared through multiplex PCR. The reads were generated on an Illumina HiSeq 4000. TCR beta libraries were built with iRepertoire HTBI primers and Arm-PCR amplification of CDR3 regions. Before sequencing, the PCR products underwent gel purification. The source study handled its data this way. Gene usage analysis of CDR3 amino acid clonotypes relied on the approximately 68 TRBV and 14 TRBJ segments identified across samples. COPE and FqMerger were used to merge the filtered high-quality paired reads into contigs. BLAST was used to align contigs to IMGT TRBV, TRBD and TRBJ reference genes, with CDR3 defined following IMGT. Any clonotype with a frequency above 0.1% was counted as a highly expanded clone. Shannon entropy served as the measure of repertoire diversity, while the Gini coefficient captured V-J evenness. Public clonotypes were defined as clonotypes shared by more than one individual. Using fastp trimming at Q25 and MiXCR clonotype assembly, TCRdb reanalyzed the public sequencing data and kept in-frame beta chains. Each entry merges the rows of one CDR3 protein and shows their most common DNA and genes. The V and J calls shown here were made by TCRdb, not taken from the authors' results. Present in this sample are 560,000 or so distinct CDR3 sequences, about 16% of which were seen just once. The ten top clones hold 9.5% to 15% of the sample.

V drops 3 bases and J drops 5 bases, leaving 13 bases in between. Reading from cysteine to phenylalanine, the CDR3 counts 13 amino acids. Left in the record is the CDR3 DNA by itself, 39 bases read in frame from the first base. CDR1 and CDR2, looked up from the germline V gene (reference sequence), are DFQATT and SNEGSKA. Overall study outcomes, separate from this receptor: Patients with persistent disease shared more public clonotypes (around 2,500) than newly diagnosed patients did (nearly 1,000). Sequencing and analysis were restricted to the TCR beta chain. Persistent Graves' disease patients showed lower TCR Shannon entropy and fewer highly expanded clones than newly diagnosed patients, suggesting clonal expansion. As a limitation, the authors acknowledged that the small sample size may reduce accuracy. The study examined only peripheral blood because the primary lesion, thyroid tissue, could not be accessed. Persistent disease showed preferential use of TRBV28, TRBJ1-2 and TRBJ2-5, whereas newly diagnosed disease favored TRBV20-1 and TRBJ2-1.

Reading the label with the study, this specimen's time point is: newly diagnosed GD, antithyroid drugs for less than 3 months. RNA was extracted from PBMCs in TRIzol for both TCR sequencing and RNA sequencing. The diagnosis of Graves' disease was made according to American Thyroid Association guidelines. The patients came from an endocrinology department in Xi'an, China. Each patient gave roughly 8.4 milliliters of peripheral blood, collected in an EDTA anticoagulant tube. PBMCs were isolated by Ficoll Paque Plus density gradient separation without further T cell sorting. RNA quality was checked with an Agilent 2100 Bioanalyzer and agarose gel, and concentration with a NanoDrop 2000. These same data were also listed under a study on T cells in Graves' hyperthyroidism and ophthalmopathy. As described in the second report: A patient counted as having stable Graves' hyperthyroidism if no progression to ophthalmopathy occurred over 18 months of follow-up. The hyperthyroidism patients were between 18 and 65 years old and newly diagnosed, with a disease duration of less than 2 months. The study excluded patients with uncontrolled infections, other autoimmune diseases, pregnancy or lactation. Clinical symptoms, serum thyroxine and TRAb, thyroid ultrasound, and orbital computed tomography formed the basis for the diagnoses. The first round of RT-PCR for the TCR CDR3 was performed with the HTBI primer set and the Qiagen OneStep RT-PCR kit. Most expanded thyroid clonotypes (frequency above 0.001) were also found in blood, which suggests that blood repertoires may mirror thyroid immune responses. Ophthalmopathy was separated from stable hyperthyroidism by a 13 V-J signature model, with approximately 86% sensitivity and approximately 81% specificity obtained in cross-validation and 80%/75% obtained in testing. In validation, progression to ophthalmopathy was predicted by the model with almost 71% sensitivity and 72% to 85% specificity, a median of 6.5 months before onset. TCR V-J signatures able to tell the groups apart were searched for in a discovery cohort of some 100 patients, of whom approximately 40 had Graves' ophthalmopathy and about 60 had stable Graves' hyperthyroidism. Prospective prediction of ophthalmopathy was tested in an independent validation cohort consisting of 18 hyperthyroidism patients and approximately 16 patients who later progressed to ophthalmopathy. The 80 to 100 discovery patients were randomly divided into training and test sets at a 7:3 ratio. The study also compared thyroid tissue and blood T-cell repertoires from about 6 Graves' hyperthyroidism patients. Once sampling was done, hyperthyroidism patients were given methimazole at a starting dose of 30 mg daily, whereas ophthalmopathy patients were given high-dose intravenous methylprednisolone. Libraries were constructed in a second round of multiplex PCR, after which size selection and purification were carried out. Sequencing of the libraries was done on an Illumina HiSeq2000 using paired-end 100 bp reads. Raw data were processed with SOAPnuke, discarding reads with adapters, uncalled bases, mean Phred below 15, or no exact constant-primer or identifier match. High-quality paired reads were merged with COPE v1.2.5, and unique nucleotide sequences were defined as clonotypes. MiTCR v1.1 was used to align clonotypes to the IMGT TRBV, TRBD and TRBJ reference segments. Only V-J combinations with frequency above 0.0001, covering 99% to 99.2% of repertoires, were analysed. The TCS score was defined as the ratio of F50 (clonal expansion) to E x V (chaos), calculated using BLOSUM62-based TCRdist between CDR3 peptides within each V-J. Welch's t-statistics and random forest reduced roughly 540 V-J features to about 12, which were used in a naive Bayes classifier (R e1071). Sample size was not statistically predetermined, and blinding of investigators to group allocation was not performed. According to the paper, TCR Vbeta CDR3 sequencing was carried out on 135 peripheral blood samples, which came from around 43 ophthalmopathy, 75 to 80 hyperthyroidism and roughly 17 progressor patients.

This receptor was taken from a man aged 18 to 35 with Graves disease. Donor details come from another sample of the same person, matched by shared clones. Source: peripheral blood mononuclear cells (PBMCs), taken at new diagnosis, from a patient treated with antithyroid drugs. The sequence links TRBV20-1 to TRBJ2-5; the D segment cannot be called with confidence. The DNA is as follows: TGCAGTGCTAGTCTTCTTGGTAGGGAGACCCAGTACTTC. It is translated as CSASLLGRETQYF.